This T cell receptor beta chain was identified during a study of blood T cell repertoires in COVID-19 (dated by TCRdb to between 2020 and 2021). With regard to the full study: The collaborator samples originated in the United States, Italy and Spain and spanned the acute and convalescent phases of COVID-19. The samples were drawn from two sources: the first 160 participants of the ongoing ImmuneRACE study, and 1,000 to 1,500 subjects contributed by 6 global collaborators. Where available, HLA class I and class II types were taken from metadata supplied by the sample provider and were not determined by assay-based typing. Nearly every sample came with metadata listing a de-identified subject ID, COVID-19 status, age in years and sex. The dataset comprised deeply sampled blood TCRbeta repertoires from subjects exposed to, actively infected with, or recovered from COVID-19. The repertoires were made available in a free public database intended to serve as a resource for research on the immune response to SARS-CoV-2. The prospective study material was composed of cDNA or gDNA derived from T cells, B-cell-depleted T cells, or PBMCs. Here is what the overall study found, with its caveats: The quantity of clinical and demographic metadata differed by source and by participant and was supplied without curation.

Notes on this clone: The specificity of this receptor is unknown. No base quality information exists; no much larger clone differs at one position.

Whole blood was collected in K2EDTA tubes by collaborating institutions according to the institutions' own protocols. For TCRbeta analysis, collaborators shipped samples as frozen whole blood, isolated PBMCs, or DNA extracted from either of those sample types. TCRbeta CDR3 regions were amplified from genomic DNA by means of the immunoSEQ Assay, a bias-controlled multiplex PCR. The original methods were these. Nucleated cell counts per sample were estimated from amplification of reference gene primers within the assay. Sequence reads were collapsed and filtered to measure the absolute abundance of every unique TCRbeta CDR3 rearrangement. For each sample, productive Simpson clonality was calculated as the square root of Simpson's diversity index across productive rearrangements. The source is immuneACCESS, and TCRdb retained only in-frame sequences with V and J called. Part of the clones is not carried over; for the studies checked, unresolved V genes explain less than half of this, and the remainder is unexplained. V and J calls and clone size are given by that table; D and trimming were obtained from the DNA. The sample yields some 120,000 clones; 70% to 80% were counted once. Around 25% of the sample is in the top ten clones.

This TCR was recovered from a human donor in a cohort sampled during active COVID-19. The source material was peripheral blood.

At the DNA level, the sequence is TGTGCCAGCAGCTCAGGTCGGGACTACAGCAATGAGCAGTTCTTC. This is translated as CASSSGRDYSNEQFF. Recombination joined TRBV11-3 with TRBJ2-1, with 7 middle bases fitting TRBD2. After removal of 4 bases from V and 6 bases from J, the junction retains 9 bases not matched to a gene. The CDR3 goes from the cysteine to the phenylalanine over 15 residues. Only the CDR3 DNA is retained, 45 bases long and in frame from the first base. Based on the germline V gene, the CDR1 and CDR2 sequences are SGHNT and YENEEA.